One and the same sample provided the 27 T cell receptor beta chains below, sequenced in a study of T-cell reconstitution after alpha-beta-depleted transplantation in children. It was with unique molecular identifiers that the TCRbeta library was prepared. TCRdb re-analysed the PCR reads in MiXCR, keeping a single row per CDR3 protein. Of hundreds of thousands of distinct CDR3 sequences listed, 15% to 20% are singletons. Sequenced here: PBMCs, mostly from graft donor cells, sampled 360 days after TCRalphabeta/CD19-depleted stem cell transplant. The receptors were gathered from a male patient younger than 18 who had a stem cell transplant for acute lymphoblastic leukemia, so the T cells may come from the graft donor.

This clonotype has only a few counts. The chain uses TRBV5-1 and TRBJ1-1; D perhaps matches TRBD1 (6 bases). The V and J ends lost 2 bases and 0 bases respectively, with 11 bases between them. The CDR3 totals 15 residues. Germline V gene sequence: CDR1 SGHRS, CDR2 YFSETQ. CDR3 residues: CASSFGQLMNTEAFF. Written as DNA, the CDR3 is TGCGCCAGCAGCTTTGGACAGCTTATGAACACTGAAGCTTTCTTT.

This chain uses TRBV20-1 with TRBJ2-7; no clear D gene. Trimming removed 4 bases from V and 6 bases from J, with 10 bases in between. Per the germline V gene, CDR1 is DFQATT and CDR2 is SNEGSKA (reference sequence). The CDR3 consists of 11 residues. The CDR3 here is CSAKTLVEQYF. For the CDR3, the DNA is TGCAGTGCTAAGACCCTGGTCGAGCAGTACTTC.

The rearrangement uses TRBV29-1 and TRBJ2-2; D is tentatively TRBD1 or TRBD2 (6 bases each). CDR3 length: 14 amino acids. Trimming shortened V by 7 bases and J by 1 base, and 13 bases separated the two germline ends. Germline V gene lookup returns CDR1 SQVTM and CDR2 ANQGSEA. In DNA form, the CDR3 reads TGCAGCGGAGGGAGGACAGAGAACACCGGGGAGCTGTTTTTT. Its translation: CSGGRTENTGELFF.

The chain joins TRBV12-3 or TRBV12-4 to TRBJ2-3, with 7 bases fitting TRBD2. After removal of 4 bases from V and 4 bases from J, the junction contained 8 bases not matched to a gene. CDR3 length: 15 amino acids. The CDR3 nucleotides are TGTGCCAGCAGTTCTCCTAGACTAGCTGCAGATACGCAGTATTTT. It translates to CASSSPRLAADTQYF.

This clonotype has a count of ten or more. V is TRBV11-2 and J is TRBJ2-2; 7 positions match TRBD2. The ends lost 11 bases at V and 3 bases at J; junction bases unmatched: 12. In germline, CDR1 is SGHAT, CDR2 FQNNGV. CDR3 length equals 15 residues. The CDR3 loop is CAAKMLAADTGELFF. The CDR3 nucleotides read TGTGCCGCCAAAATGCTAGCGGCCGACACCGGGGAGCTGTTTTTT.

The V call is TRBV12-3 or TRBV12-4, the J call TRBJ1-5, with unresolved D. This CDR3 is built from 12 residues. The ends were cut back, 3 bases at V and 3 bases at J, with 3 bases in the middle. CDR3 sequence reads: CASSFDNQPQHF. For the CDR3, the DNA is TGTGCCAGCAGTTTCGACAATCAGCCCCAGCATTTT.

This clonotype was seen only a few times. V is TRBV24-1 and J is TRBJ2-3; D gene uncertain. V dropped 1 base and J dropped 5 bases, with 6 bases sitting between them. CDR3 size: 13 residues. Germline V lookup: CDR1 KGHDR, CDR2 SFDVKD. CDR3 nucleotide sequence: TGTGCCACCAGTGATTTCAACCAAGATACGCAGTATTTT. It specifies CATSDFNQDTQYF.

In this sample, this clonotype turned up a few times. The chain employs TRBV9 and TRBJ2-2; TRBD2 matches at 12 bases. The CDR3 is made up of 18 amino acids. The germline gives CDR1 SGDLS, CDR2 YYNGEE. V lost 3 bases and J lost 0; bases outside the gene matches: 6. The CDR3 region is CASSDPRTSGANTGELFF. CDR3 sequence (DNA): TGTGCCAGCAGCGACCCCCGGACTAGCGGGGCGAACACCGGGGAGCTGTTTTTT.

The V and J genes are TRBV7-2 and TRBJ1-2; a possible D gene is TRBD1 (6 bases). The CDR3 is 14 residues long. CDR1 is SGHTA, CDR2 FQGNSA, per germline. V was shortened by 8 bases and J by 5 bases, with 18 bases between the two germline ends. DNA of the CDR3: TGTGCCAGCGAACACCGGAGGGGGGCATATGGCTACACCTTC. Translating it yields CASEHRRGAYGYTF.

This clonotype came up a few times. This rearrangement joins TRBV29-1 to TRBJ1-2; D is perhaps TRBD1 (6 bases). Germline lookup yields CDR1 SQVTM and CDR2 ANQGSEA. The CDR3 is made up of 15 amino acids. The V gene lost 7 bases and the J gene lost 3 bases, with 21 bases spanning the gap. The CDR3 bases are TGCAGCGCAACCCTGGACAGTTCAATCTACTATGGCTACACCTTC. Translating gives CSATLDSSIYYGYTF.

The sample holds a few counts of this clonotype. In DNA, the CDR3 is TGTGCCACCAGCAGTTTGGGCTCTGGGGCCAACGTCCTGACTTTC. It specifies CATSSLGSGANVLTF. This sequence joins TRBV15 and TRBJ2-6; no clear D gene. Germline-derived CDR1 and CDR2 are LNHNV and YYDKDF (reference sequence). The CDR3 runs 15 residues. The ends were cut back, 3 bases at V and 0 bases at J, with 6 bases in the middle.

This clonotype was seen a handful of times. The rearrangement links TRBV5-1 to TRBJ2-5, with 9 bases lining up with TRBD1. CDR1 and CDR2 from the germline V gene are SGHRS and YFSETQ. V shed 4 bases and J 3 bases; nucleotides not matched to a gene: 10. This CDR3 is 16 amino acids long. The CDR3 protein is CASSLSLTGGEETQYF. The CDR3 DNA reads TGCGCCAGCAGCCTGTCACTTACAGGGGGCGAAGAGACCCAGTACTTC.

This chain connects TRBV29-1 to TRBJ2-7; 8 bases agree with TRBD1. Germline CDR1 is SQVTM and CDR2 is ANQGSEA. V was clipped by 0 bases and J by 4 bases; unmatched bases: 8. CDR3 length: 15 amino acids. The CDR3 coding sequence is TGCAGCGTTGAAGATAGACAGGGGAGTCGGTACGAGCAGTACTTC. This sequence encodes CSVEDRQGSRYEQYF.

In this sample, this clonotype turned up many times. The CDR3 loop reads CASSKEDIAKNIQYF. Here the CDR3 DNA reads TGTGCCAGCAGCAAAGAGGATATAGCCAAAAACATTCAGTACTTC. The genes are TRBV21-1 and TRBJ2-4. TRBV21-1 constitutes a pseudogene. This CDR3 has 15 residues.

This chain links TRBV5-1 with TRBJ2-2; D remains unclear. The CDR3 extends over 13 amino acids. Germline-derived CDR1 and CDR2 are SGHRS and YFSETQ. Trimming shortened V by 5 bases and J by 5 bases, and 10 bases separated the two germline ends. Written as DNA, the CDR3 is TGCGCCAGCAGTTCGACTGCGACCGGGGAGCTGTTTTTT. The encoded protein is CASSSTATGELFF.

V gene TRBV12-3 or TRBV12-4 combines with J gene TRBJ1-1; D perhaps matches TRBD1 (5 bases). CDR3 length: 13 residues. Trimming removed 6 bases from V and 5 bases from J, with 13 bases in between. Here the CDR3 DNA reads TGTGCCAGCAGGCGTGAGCAGGGAACTGAAGCTTTCTTT. This encodes CASRREQGTEAFF.

A few counts support this clonotype. The chain joins TRBV7-3 to TRBJ2-5, with a weak D call TRBD2 (6 bases). Germline CDR1 reads SGHTA; CDR2 reads FQGTGA. The CDR3 has 15 residues. Trimming shortened V by 4 bases and J by 5 bases, and 17 bases separated the two germline ends. The CDR3 loop reads CASSSRRGDGETQYF. For the CDR3, the DNA is TGTGCCAGCAGCTCGAGGCGGGGAGACGGGGAGACCCAGTACTTC.

The V gene is TRBV2, the J gene TRBJ2-3, with 8 bases lining up with TRBD2. There are 14 residues in the CDR3. V shed 8 bases, J shed 4 bases, and the junction held 8 bases outside the gene matches. CDR1 is SNHLY, CDR2 FYNNEI, per germline. CDR3 protein: CASGGLAIADTQYF. Here the CDR3 DNA reads TGTGCCAGCGGCGGACTAGCAATCGCAGATACGCAGTATTTT.

J is TRBJ2-7 and V is TRBV7-8; D gene ambiguous. The CDR3 extends over 16 amino acids. V gave up 1 base and J gave up 1 base, with 14 bases separating them. Germline CDR1 reads SGHVS; CDR2 reads FQNEAQ. The CDR3 DNA sequence: TGTGCCAGCAGCTTAGTATCGAAGATAGGTTCCTACGAGCAGTACTTC. Its protein product is CASSLVSKIGSYEQYF.

This clonotype was detected only a few times. The chain employs TRBV5-1 and TRBJ1-3; D is uncertain. Germline assignment: CDR1 SGHRS and CDR2 YFSETQ. Trimming removed 3 bases from V and 1 base from J, with 5 bases in between. The CDR3 consists of 13 residues. CDR3 in amino acids: CASSSESGNTIYF. The CDR3 DNA follows: TGCGCCAGCAGCTCAGAATCTGGAAACACCATATATTTT.

As DNA, the CDR3 is TGCAGCGTTGTCCAGGGAGGTAACTATGGCTACACCTTC. The encoded protein is CSVVQGGNYGYTF. The rearrangement links TRBV29-1 to TRBJ1-2; a weak D match, TRBD1 (5 bases). Germline V gene data show CDR1 as SQVTM and CDR2 as ANQGSEA. V was clipped by 4 bases and J by 1 base, with 10 bases between them. CDR3 length: 13 amino acids.

The table lists this clonotype with a few counts. V gene TRBV4-1 combines with J gene TRBJ1-2; 7 bases match TRBD1. Germline V gene data show CDR1 as MGHRA and CDR2 as YSYEKL. Losses at the gene ends were 3 bases for V and 6 bases for J; bases not matched to a gene: 4. CDR3 length equals 13 residues. CDR3 sequence reads: CASSHPGQNGYTF. CDR3 DNA sequence: TGCGCCAGCAGCCACCCGGGACAGAATGGCTACACCTTC.

This clonotype has a handful of counts. V usage is TRBV10-2 and J usage is TRBJ2-5; D tentatively fits TRBD1 or TRBD2 (6 bases each). Deletions cut 2 bases from V and 3 bases from J, with 13 bases between. The CDR3 has 15 residues. CDR1 is WSHSY, CDR2 SAAADI, per germline. The CDR3 loop is CASSERGTREETQYF. DNA for the CDR3: TGCGCCAGCAGTGAGAGGGGGACTCGAGAAGAGACCCAGTACTTC.

This clonotype came up many times. V usage is TRBV5-5 and J usage is TRBJ2-2; a possible D gene is TRBD1 (6 bases). With 4 bases removed from V and 1 base from J, the gap between germline ends came to 11 bases. The germline gives CDR1 SGHKS, CDR2 YYEKEE (reference sequence). This CDR3 region has 15 residues. The CDR3 sequence: CASSPGQLNTGELFF. Written as DNA, the CDR3 is TGTGCCAGCAGCCCCGGACAGCTGAACACCGGGGAGCTGTTTTTT.

The V call is TRBV4-1, the J call TRBJ1-1, with D perhaps matching TRBD1 (5 bases). This CDR3 region has 16 residues. CDR1 is MGHRA and CDR2 is YSYEKL in the germline V gene. Trimming took off 2 bases at V and 6 bases at J, with 19 bases between the two ends. The CDR3 reads CASSQPRRGSNAEAFF. Here the CDR3 DNA reads TGCGCCAGCAGCCAACCTCGGAGGGGCTCCAACGCTGAAGCTTTCTTT.

In this sample, this clonotype turned up many times. The chain recombines TRBV5-8 with TRBJ2-3; no clear D. Germline CDR1 reads SGHTS; CDR2 reads YDEGEE. This CDR3 region has 13 residues. V was pared by 3 bases and J by 0 bases, with 5 bases between. The CDR3 nucleotides read TGTGCCAGCAGCTCCGACAGCACAGATACGCAGTATTTT. This translates into CASSSDSTDTQYF.

The rearrangement joins TRBV4-1 to TRBJ2-7, with TRBD1 matching 10 bases. The CDR3 spans 13 residues. Germline assignment: CDR1 MGHRA and CDR2 YSYEKL. The J segment lost 3 bases and the V segment lost 9 bases, leaving 5 bases of the junction unmatched. CDR3 loop: CASGQGVGYEQYF. DNA for the CDR3: TGCGCCAGTGGACAGGGGGTTGGCTACGAGCAGTACTTC.